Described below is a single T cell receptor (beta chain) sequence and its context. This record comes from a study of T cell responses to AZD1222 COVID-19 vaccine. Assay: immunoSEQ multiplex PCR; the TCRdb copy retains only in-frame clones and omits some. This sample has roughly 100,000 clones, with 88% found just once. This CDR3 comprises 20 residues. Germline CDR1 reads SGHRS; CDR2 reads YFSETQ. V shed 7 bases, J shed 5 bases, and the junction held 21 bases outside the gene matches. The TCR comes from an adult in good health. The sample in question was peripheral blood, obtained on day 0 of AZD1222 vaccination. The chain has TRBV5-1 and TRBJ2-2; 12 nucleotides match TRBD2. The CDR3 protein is CASGDVSSGRATTRTGELFF. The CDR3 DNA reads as TGCGCCAGCGGGGACGTCTCTAGCGGGAGGGCCACCACGAGGACCGGGGAGCTGTTTTTT.